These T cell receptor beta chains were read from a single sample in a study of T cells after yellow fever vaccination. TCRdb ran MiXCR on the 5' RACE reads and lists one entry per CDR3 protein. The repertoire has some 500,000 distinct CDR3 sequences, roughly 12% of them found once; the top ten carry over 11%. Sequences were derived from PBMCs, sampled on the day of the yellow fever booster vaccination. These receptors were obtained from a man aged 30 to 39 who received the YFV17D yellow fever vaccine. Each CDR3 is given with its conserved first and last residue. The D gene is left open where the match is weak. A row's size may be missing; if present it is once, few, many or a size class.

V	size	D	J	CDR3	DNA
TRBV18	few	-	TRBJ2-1	CASSSLANEQFF	TGTGCCAGCTCAAGTCTAGCAAATGAGCAGTTCTTC
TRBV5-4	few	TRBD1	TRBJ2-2	CASSLGGDRGTGELFF	TGTGCCAGCAGCTTGGGAGGGGACAGGGGGACCGGGGAGCTGTTTTTT
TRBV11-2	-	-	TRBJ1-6	CASSSTVVDSPLHF	TGTGCCAGCAGCTCCACAGTAGTGGATTCACCCCTCCACTTT
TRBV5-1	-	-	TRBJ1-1	CASIFGTEAFF	TGCGCCAGCATTTTTGGGACTGAAGCTTTCTTT
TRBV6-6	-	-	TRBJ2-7	CASTASDAYEQYF	TGTGCCAGCACCGCTAGCGATGCCTACGAGCAGTACTTC
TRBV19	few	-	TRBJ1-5	CASSSRVSNQPQHF	TGTGCCAGTAGTAGCAGGGTCAGCAATCAGCCCCAGCATTTT
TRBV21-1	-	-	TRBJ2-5	CASSNRDRVGETQYF	TGTGCCAGCAGCAACCGGGACAGGGTCGGGGAGACCCAGTACTTC
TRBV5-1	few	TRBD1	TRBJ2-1	CASKGQGFSEQFF	TGCGCCAGCAAGGGACAGGGGTTCAGTGAGCAGTTCTTC
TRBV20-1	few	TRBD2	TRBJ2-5	CSARFTGGGETQYF	TGCAGTGCTAGATTTACCGGGGGGGGAGAGACCCAGTACTTC
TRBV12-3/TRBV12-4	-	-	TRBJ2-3	CASSLTYGDTYSTDTQYF	TGTGCCAGCAGTCTCACCTACGGGGACACCTATAGCACAGATACGCAGTATTTT
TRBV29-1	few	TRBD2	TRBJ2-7	CSVLTSGSIEQYF	TGCAGCGTTCTTACTAGCGGGAGCATCGAGCAGTACTTC
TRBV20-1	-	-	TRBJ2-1	CSARDTGPATYNEQFF	TGCAGTGCTAGAGACACGGGCCCGGCAACCTACAATGAGCAGTTCTTC
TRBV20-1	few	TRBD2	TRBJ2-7	CSAPGGGGISYEQYF	TGCAGTGCACCCGGGGGCGGGGGGATCTCCTACGAGCAGTACTTC
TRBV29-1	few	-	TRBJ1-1	CSVQGALTGNNTEAFF	TGCAGCGTTCAAGGAGCCCTGACAGGCAACAACACTGAAGCTTTCTTT
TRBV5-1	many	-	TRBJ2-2	CASSRGQPNTGELFF	TGCGCCAGCAGCAGGGGACAACCGAACACCGGGGAGCTGTTTTTT
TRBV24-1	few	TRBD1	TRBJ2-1	CATSTGTGSWGEQFF	TGTGCCACCAGCACCGGGACAGGGAGTTGGGGTGAGCAGTTCTTC
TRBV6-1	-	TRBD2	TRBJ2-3	CASTQGRTRGTDTQYF	TGTGCCAGCACCCAGGGTCGGACTAGGGGCACAGATACGCAGTATTTT
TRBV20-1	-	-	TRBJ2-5	CSARVQTQYF	TGCAGTGCTAGGGTCCAAACCCAGTACTTC
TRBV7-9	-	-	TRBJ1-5	CASSLGEINQPQHF	TGTGCCAGCAGCTTGGGAGAAATCAATCAGCCCCAGCATTTT
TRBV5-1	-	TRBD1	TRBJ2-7	CASSFTGAAGYEQYF	TGCGCCAGCAGCTTTACAGGGGCCGCGGGTTACGAGCAGTACTTC
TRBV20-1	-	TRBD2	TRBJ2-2	CSAFPLAPTGELFF	TGCAGTGCTTTCCCACTAGCGCCCACCGGGGAGCTGTTTTTT
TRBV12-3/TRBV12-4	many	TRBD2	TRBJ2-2	CASSFAGAGELFF	TGTGCCAGCAGCTTCGCGGGAGCTGGGGAGCTGTTTTTT
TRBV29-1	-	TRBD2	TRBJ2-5	CSVEEGKGAGVGSQYF	TGCAGCGTTGAAGAGGGCAAGGGAGCGGGAGTTGGGAGCCAGTACTTC
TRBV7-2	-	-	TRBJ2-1	CASSHGTTNNEQFF	TGTGCCAGCAGCCACGGGACAACTAACAATGAGCAGTTCTTC
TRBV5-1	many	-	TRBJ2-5	CASSLGAGRETQYF	TGCGCCAGCAGCTTGGGGGCGGGCCGAGAGACCCAGTACTTC
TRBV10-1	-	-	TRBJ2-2	CASRPGANTGELFF	TGCGCCAGCAGACCAGGGGCGAACACCGGGGAGCTGTTTTTT
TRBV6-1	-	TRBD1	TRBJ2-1	CASKQGAYNEQFF	TGTGCCAGCAAACAGGGGGCCTACAATGAGCAGTTCTTC
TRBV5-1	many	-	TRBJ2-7	CASSLAEPGYEQYF	TGCGCCAGCAGCTTGGCAGAGCCAGGCTACGAGCAGTACTTC
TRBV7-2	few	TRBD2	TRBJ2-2	CASYAGGAGTGELFF	TGTGCCAGTTACGCGGGAGGAGCGGGCACCGGGGAGCTGTTTTTT
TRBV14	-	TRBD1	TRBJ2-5	CASSYRGRTQYF	TGTGCCAGCAGCTACAGGGGGCGGACCCAGTACTTC
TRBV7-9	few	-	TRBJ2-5	CASRQRETQYF	TGTGCCAGCAGACAGAGAGAGACCCAGTACTTC
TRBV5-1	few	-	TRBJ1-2	CASSYGDGNYGYTF	TGCGCCAGCAGCTACGGGGACGGCAACTATGGCTACACCTTC
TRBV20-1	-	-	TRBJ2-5	CSARARGRGRETQYF	TGCAGTGCTAGAGCTAGGGGACGGGGTAGAGAGACCCAGTACTTC
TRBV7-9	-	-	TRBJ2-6	CASNYGSGANVLTF	TGTGCCAGCAATTATGGCTCTGGGGCCAACGTCCTGACTTTC
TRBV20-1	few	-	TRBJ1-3	CSARGGQGGNTIYF	TGCAGTGCTAGAGGGGGGCAGGGTGGAAACACCATATATTTT
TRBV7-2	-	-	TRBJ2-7	CATSSSGDSYEQYF	TGTGCCACCTCGTCATCTGGGGACTCTTACGAGCAGTACTTC
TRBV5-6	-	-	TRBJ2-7	CASSVQWVAVGYEQYF	TGTGCCAGCAGCGTGCAATGGGTAGCGGTAGGCTACGAGCAGTACTTC